The 8 T cell receptor beta chains below come from one sample, sequenced in a study of identical twins (dated by TCRdb to 2015 to 2016). Libraries were built with 5' RACE. For sequencing, an Illumina HiSeq 2000 was employed. TCRdb cleaned the public reads at Q25 with fastp, built clones with MiXCR and kept in-frame beta chains. Every CDR3 protein is listed once, alongside the most common genes and DNA of its rows. Within this sample are under 900,000 distinct CDR3 sequences, with approximately 13% of them counted one time only. The ten largest clones capture 1.5% to 2% of the sample. This same sample was also part of a study on yellow fever vaccine responses in identical twins.

The specimen was PBMCs. Every receptor here comes from a woman younger than 35 in good health.

This clonotype was seen a single time. Just one base apart from a much larger clone, this may be a read error. The chain uses TRBV3-1 and TRBJ2-7, with 8 nucleotides matching TRBD1. The V gene's germline CDR1 is LGHDT and CDR2 YNNKEL (reference sequence). The length of the CDR3 is 15 residues. Trimming cost V 7 bases and J 3 bases; bases outside gene matches: 11. In nucleotides, the CDR3 is TGTGCCAGCACCTTACGACAGGGGACTCTCTACGAGCAGTACTTC. This codes for CASTLRQGTLYEQYF.

The chain links TRBV10-2 to TRBJ2-7; TRBD2 agrees at 12 bases. The junction had 4 bases not matched to a gene; V was cut back by 6 bases and J by 1 base. This CDR3 is 15 amino acids long. Germline V gives CDR1 WSHSY, CDR2 SAAADI. As DNA, the CDR3 is TGCGCCAGCAGCCCCCTAGCGGGGGGGTCCTACGAGCAGTACGTC. This encodes CASSPLAGGSYEQYV.

This clonotype was seen ten or more times. V usage is TRBV29-1 and J usage is TRBJ2-1, with 8 bases that match TRBD2. After removal of 4 bases from V and 0 bases from J, the junction contained 11 bases not matched to a gene. This CDR3 is built from 17 residues. Germline V gives CDR1 SQVTM, CDR2 ANQGSEA. The CDR3 DNA reads as TGCAGCGTTGTAGGGGGACTAGGAGATCGCTCCTACAATGAGCAGTTCTTC. Encoded protein: CSVVGGLGDRSYNEQFF.

This clonotype has a handful of counts. The chain links TRBV11-2 to TRBJ2-7; D unclear. The V end was cut by 1 base, the J end by 2 bases, with 9 bases between. The length of the CDR3 is 14 residues. Germline CDR1 and CDR2: SGHAT and FQNNGV. The CDR3 is CASSLGWGTYEQYV. The CDR3 DNA follows: TGTGCCAGCAGCTTAGGTTGGGGAACCTACGAGCAGTACGTC.

The CDR3 nucleotides read TGCGCCAGCAGTGACCCCGGACTAGCGGGGCCGTTCTTC. It encodes CASSDPGLAGPFF. The genes are TRBV10-2 and TRBJ2-1; 12 bases map to TRBD2. Trimming cost V 3 bases and J 15 bases; bases outside gene matches: 6. In germline, CDR1 is WSHSY, CDR2 SAAADI. CDR3 size: 13 residues.

This clonotype occurred a few times. V is TRBV5-6 and J is TRBJ1-1; 10 positions match TRBD1. The germline CDR1 and CDR2 sequences are SGHDT and YYEEEE. The J segment lost 5 bases and the V segment lost 3 bases, leaving 7 bases of the junction unmatched. This CDR3 contains 15 residues. The DNA of the CDR3 is TGTGCCAGCAGCTACGGACAGGGGGATGTAACTGAAGCTTTCTTT. It yields the protein CASSYGQGDVTEAFF.

The chain employs TRBV20-1 and TRBJ2-4; 13 bases fit TRBD2. CDR3 length: 16 residues. The J segment lost 4 bases and the V segment lost 4 bases, leaving 7 bases of the junction unmatched. Germline CDR1 is DFQATT and CDR2 is SNEGSKA (reference sequence). The chain's CDR3 is CSATRTSGGTKNIQYF. The DNA for the CDR3 is TGCAGTGCTACTCGGACTAGCGGGGGAACTAAAAACATTCAGTACTTC.

This clonotype was seen a handful of times. The rearrangement links TRBV29-1 to TRBJ1-1; D ambiguous. V gave up 5 bases and J gave up 0 bases, with 16 bases separating them. The germline V gene has CDR1 SQVTM and CDR2 ANQGSEA. The CDR3 is 15 residues long. This CDR3 reads CSVWRSVGMNTEAFF. As DNA, the CDR3 is TGCAGCGTTTGGCGTTCGGTGGGAATGAACACTGAAGCTTTCTTT.